Listed below are T cell receptor beta chains from one sample, sequenced in a study of cytomegalovirus exposure and HLA in healthy donors. The repertoire was sequenced with immunoSEQ multiplex PCR; TCRdb's copy has only in-frame clones and lacks some. The sample has some 160,000 clones, 80% to 90% seen once. The specimen was PBMCs. The receptors shown here come from a man between 45 and 60 years old in good health and CMV-seropositive. Both conserved end residues are part of each CDR3. D genes are given only for firm matches. Clone size, where shown, is once, few, many, or a class for clones that have expanded.

D	V	size	J	CDR3	DNA
-	TRBV7-9	-	TRBJ1-3	CASSFLERNTIYF	TGTGCCAGCAGCTTTTTAGAAAGAAACACCATATATTTT
-	TRBV7-3	-	TRBJ2-7	CASSSQGGYEQYF	TGTGCCAGCAGCTCCCAGGGGGGATACGAGCAGTACTTC
TRBD2	TRBV6-1	-	TRBJ2-7	CASGREGGEQYF	TGTGCCAGCGGGAGGGAAGGCGGCGAGCAGTACTTC
-	TRBV19	-	TRBJ1-5	CASSKGLGYQPQHF	TGTGCCAGTAGTAAGGGGCTGGGCTATCAGCCCCAGCATTTT
-	TRBV6-1	-	TRBJ1-2	CAESKQGNYGYTF	TGTGCCGAAAGCAAACAGGGAAACTATGGCTACACCTTC
-	TRBV11-2	-	TRBJ2-1	CASSELRNEQFF	TGTGCCAGCAGCGAGTTACGAAATGAGCAGTTCTTC
-	TRBV19	-	TRBJ1-5	CASSTGYNQPQHF	TGTGCCAGTAGTACAGGGTACAATCAGCCCCAGCATTTT
TRBD1	TRBV19	-	TRBJ1-2	CASSPQGNYGYTF	TGTGCCAGTAGCCCACAGGGGAACTATGGCTACACCTTC
-	TRBV5-1	-	TRBJ1-6	CASSLMDSSSYNSPLHF	TGCGCCAGCAGCTTGATGGACAGTAGCTCCTATAATTCACCCCTCCACTTT
-	TRBV19	-	TRBJ1-1	CASSPPPGNTEAFF	TGTGCCAGTAGTCCCCCCCCAGGGAACACTGAAGCTTTCTTT
-	TRBV7-3	once	TRBJ2-1	CASSSTGSEQFF	TGTGCCAGCAGCTCTACAGGCTCTGAGCAGTTCTTC
TRBD2	TRBV4-1	-	TRBJ2-3	CASSQENSGRITDTQYF	TGCGCCAGCAGCCAAGAGAATAGCGGGAGGATCACAGATACGCAGTATTTT
-	TRBV4-2	-	TRBJ2-7	CASSPRGEFAYEQYF	TGTGCCAGCAGCCCAAGAGGCGAGTTTGCCTACGAGCAGTACTTC
-	TRBV5-1	-	TRBJ2-3	CASSLQSVLVGTQYF	TGCGCCAGCAGCTTGCAAAGCGTCTTGGTGGGTACGCAGTATTTT
-	TRBV6-1	-	TRBJ2-2	CASSSRQTGELFF	TGTGCCAGCAGTTCGAGACAGACCGGGGAGCTGTTTTTT
-	TRBV19	once	TRBJ1-1	CASTPGGAEKGAFF	TGTGCCAGTACCCCCGGTGGGGCAGAGAAAGGAGCTTTCTTT
TRBD1	TRBV7-9	-	TRBJ2-1	CASSLSTGTGIGNEQFF	TGTGCCAGCAGCTTATCTACCGGGACAGGGATAGGAAATGAGCAGTTCTTC
-	TRBV19	-	TRBJ1-1	CASSTTGTTEAFF	TGTGCCAGTAGTACGACCGGGACAACCGAAGCTTTCTTT
-	TRBV12-5	once	TRBJ1-2	CASGLGQGRGYGYTF	TGTGCTAGTGGTTTGGGGCAAGGCCGGGGGTATGGCTACACCTTC
TRBD1	TRBV6-6	-	TRBJ1-1	CASSYDAGQPEAFF	TGTGCCAGCAGTTACGACGCGGGACAGCCTGAAGCTTTCTTT
TRBD1	TRBV5-4	-	TRBJ1-3	CASSPGQAGNTIYF	TGTGCCAGCAGCCCGGGACAGGCTGGAAACACCATATATTTT
-	TRBV4-1	-	TRBJ2-4	CASSQGAQGAKNIQYF	TGCGCCAGCAGCCAAGGGGCACAGGGAGCCAAAAACATTCAGTACTTC
-	TRBV5-1	-	TRBJ2-5	CASRESQGKKEQYF	TGCGCCAGCAGAGAATCTCAGGGGAAGAAGGAGCAGTACTTC
-	TRBV5-1	-	TRBJ1-1	CASSLPGVGEAFF	TGCGCCAGCAGCTTGCCAGGGGTAGGTGAAGCTTTCTTT
-	TRBV30	-	TRBJ1-3	CATHTGRRTGNTIYF	TGTGCCACTCACACAGGGAGAAGAACTGGAAACACCATATATTTT